The 15 T cell receptor beta chains below were found in one sample sequenced in a study of blood T cell repertoires in COVID-19. Only in-frame clones appear in the TCRdb table, and some are missing; sequencing was by immunoSEQ multiplex PCR. The sample records about 180,000 clones, 88% being singletons. Sample: PBMCs or T cells enriched from blood (not recorded which). The receptor source for this set is a woman aged 18-29 years who had recovered from COVID-19.

The chain links TRBV5-1 to TRBJ1-1, with D perhaps TRBD1 (5 bases). Trimming removed 0 bases from V and 0 bases from J, with 6 bases in between. Germline V gene lookup returns CDR1 SGHRS and CDR2 YFSETQ. This CDR3 is 14 amino acids long. Here the CDR3 DNA reads TGCGCCAGCAGCTTGGAGGGGTTGAACACTGAAGCTTTCTTT. Translating gives CASSLEGLNTEAFF.

The chain recombines TRBV5-4 with TRBJ2-5; TRBD1 agrees at 8 bases. J was trimmed by 5 bases and V by 3 bases; bases with no gene match: 12. The CDR3 consists of 16 residues. The germline CDR1 and CDR2 sequences are SGHNT and YYREEE (reference sequence). CDR3 in amino acids: CASSSTGTGDVETQYF. Here the CDR3 DNA reads TGTGCCAGCAGCTCTACCGGGACAGGAGACGTGGAGACCCAGTACTTC.

The chain employs TRBV6-5 and TRBJ1-2; D is unclear. Germline V gene sequence: CDR1 MNHEY, CDR2 SVGAGI. Trimming pared 4 bases from V and 8 bases from J, leaving 8 bases between. The CDR3 has 11 amino acids. Written as DNA, the CDR3 is TGTGCCAGCAGTTCGGCGAGGGGCTACACCTTC. Its protein product is CASSSARGYTF.

The V call is TRBV6-5, the J call TRBJ2-7; TRBD1 matches at 8 bases. This CDR3 has 15 amino acids. The germline V gene has CDR1 MNHEY and CDR2 SVGAGI. V trimming: 2 bases; J trimming: 5 bases; junction bases outside the gene matches: 8. CDR3 in amino acids: CASSYLRTGRHEQYF. CDR3 nucleotide sequence: TGTGCCAGCAGTTACCTGAGGACAGGGCGGCACGAGCAGTACTTC.

The chain employs TRBV28 and TRBJ2-1; maybe TRBD2 (6 bases). With 5 bases removed from V and 4 bases from J, the gap between germline ends came to 18 bases. There are 16 residues in the CDR3. Germline V gene data show CDR1 as MDHEN and CDR2 as SYDVKM. The CDR3 protein is CASSPNTSPVYNEQFF. CDR3 coding DNA: TGTGCCAGCAGTCCAAATACTAGCCCCGTGTACAATGAGCAGTTCTTC.

This chain links TRBV7-8 with TRBJ2-1; TRBD2 agrees at 10 bases. V shed 2 bases, J shed 4 bases, and the junction held 2 bases outside the gene matches. The CDR3 has 15 amino acids. Germline V lookup: CDR1 SGHVS, CDR2 FQNEAQ. The CDR3 DNA reads TGTGCCAGCAGCTTATTAGCGGGGGGTTACAATGAGCAGTTCTTC. As protein: CASSLLAGGYNEQFF.

The gene calls are TRBV5-4 and TRBJ2-7, with D maybe TRBD1 (6 bases). The V gene's germline CDR1 is SGHNT and CDR2 YYREEE (reference sequence). V shed 8 bases and J shed 0 bases, with 12 bases lying between them. The CDR3 is 13 residues long. The CDR3 DNA reads as TGTGCCAGTACCCTAGGGGGCTCCTACGAGCAGTACTTC. This sequence encodes CASTLGGSYEQYF.

Only one count was recorded for this clone. The rearrangement joins TRBV2 to TRBJ1-1; D may be TRBD1 (5 bases). CDR3 size: 14 residues. Germline assignment: CDR1 SNHLY and CDR2 FYNNEI. V lost 4 bases, J lost 0 bases, and 9 bases lay in between. The CDR3 DNA follows: TGTGCCAGCAGTGTACGGGGGATGAACACTGAAGCTTTCTTT. This encodes CASSVRGMNTEAFF.

The genes are TRBV6-5 and TRBJ2-1, with TRBD1 as a possible D gene (5 bases). Per the germline V gene, CDR1 is MNHEY and CDR2 is SVGAGI. V gave up 0 bases and J gave up 8 bases, with 14 bases separating them. The CDR3 length is 15 residues. CDR3 in amino acids: CASSYSPYQGDEQFF. DNA of the CDR3: TGTGCCAGCAGTTACTCGCCGTACCAAGGGGATGAGCAGTTCTTC.

This clone turned up a few times. The chain joins TRBV28 to TRBJ1-2; D is uncertain. This CDR3 has 15 residues. The V gene's germline CDR1 is MDHEN and CDR2 SYDVKM. V shed 4 bases and J shed 8 bases, with 20 bases lying between them. DNA of the CDR3: TGTGCCAGCAGTTCCCTTGCTGGCGGGGTTGTCGGCTACACCTTC. Translation gives CASSSLAGGVVGYTF.

The gene calls are TRBV19 and TRBJ1-2, with 7 bases that match TRBD1. With V trimmed by 8 bases and J by 3 bases, 9 bases remained unmatched. CDR3 length: 14 amino acids. From germline, CDR1 is LNHDA and CDR2 SQIVND (reference sequence). CDR3 nucleotide sequence: TGTGCCAGTCGTCCCCGCAGGGGGTACTATGGCTACACCTTC. It translates to CASRPRRGYYGYTF.

The V and J genes are TRBV7-9 and TRBJ2-5; 9 bases align to TRBD1. Germline V gene sequence: CDR1 SEHNR, CDR2 FQNEAQ (reference sequence). Losses at the gene ends were 6 bases for V and 5 bases for J; bases not matched to a gene: 10. The CDR3 is 15 amino acids. CDR3 loop: CASSLGQGGRETQYF. The CDR3 bases are TGTGCCAGCAGTTTGGGACAGGGAGGTAGGGAGACCCAGTACTTC. Complete variable domain (other parts from reference TRBV7-9 and TRBJ2-5): DTGVSQNPRHKITKRGQNVTFRCDPISEHNRLYWYRQTLGQGPEFLTYFQNEAQLEKSRLLSDRFSAERPKGSFSTLEIQRTEQGDSAMYLCASSLGQGGRETQYFGPGTRLLVL.

The chain uses TRBV28 and TRBJ1-1; TRBD1 might be the D (5 bases). Germline CDR1 and CDR2: MDHEN and SYDVKM. The CDR3 covers 13 residues. V lost 3 bases, J lost 4 bases, and 9 bases lay in between. In nucleotides, the CDR3 is TGTGCCAGCAGTTTTTTCAGGGCCACTGAAGCTTTCTTT. Translating gives CASSFFRATEAFF.

This clone was seen only once. This chain's CDR3 is CASSQTQEAYNEQFF. The CDR3 nucleotides read TGTGCCAGCAGCCAGACCCAGGAGGCCTACAATGAGCAGTTCTTC. V gene TRBV11-3 combines with J gene TRBJ2-1, with a possible D match to TRBD2 (5 bases). Per the germline V gene, CDR1 is SGHNT and CDR2 is YENEEA. V lost 5 bases to trimming and J lost 2 bases, with 13 bases between them. The CDR3 runs 15 residues.

This chain links TRBV19 with TRBJ2-6; D ambiguous. From germline, CDR1 is LNHDA and CDR2 SQIVND (reference sequence). V was cut by 4 bases and J by 10 bases, with 14 bases left in between. CDR3 length: 14 amino acids. CDR3 region: CASSRASAANVLTF. CDR3 bases: TGTGCCAGTAGTAGGGCCTCCGCCGCAAACGTCCTGACTTTC.